Presented here are 24 T cell receptor beta chains from one specimen sequenced in a study of shared clonotypes between healthy human individuals. Profiling relied on immunoSEQ multiplex PCR, and the TCRdb table lists in-frame clones only, not all of them. The sample carries roughly 2 million clones, approximately 95% recorded once. Terminally differentiated effector memory CD45RA+ cells were left out of the naive CD8 fraction, which was CD45RO-negative and positively selected for CCR7. Sequenced: naive CD8+ T cells sorted from blood. The receptors come from a man aged 18 to 29 in good health.

This chain connects TRBV10-3 to TRBJ1-1, with 9 bases lining up with TRBD1. The CDR3 is made up of 16 amino acids. Per the germline V gene, CDR1 is ENHRY and CDR2 is SYGVKD. Germline trimming cut 3 bases from V and 7 bases from J; bases unmatched to any gene: 12. The DNA of the CDR3 is TGTGCCATCAGTGATAATAACTTATGGACAGGGGATGAAGCTTTCTTT. This translates into CAISDNNLWTGDEAFF.

The rearrangement uses TRBV28 and TRBJ1-5; 9 positions match TRBD1. The V gene's germline CDR1 is MDHEN and CDR2 SYDVKM. This CDR3 comprises 17 residues. Trimming took 6 bases from V and 0 from J; bases not matched to a gene: 9. CDR3 sequence (DNA): TGTGCCAGCAGGTCCTCCGGGACAGGGTTTAGCAATCAGCCCCAGCATTTT. This encodes CASRSSGTGFSNQPQHF.

The chain has TRBV4-1 and TRBJ1-5, with 7 bases fitting TRBD1. The V gene's germline CDR1 is MGHRA and CDR2 YSYEKL. The length of the CDR3 is 20 residues. V gave up 1 base and J gave up 4 bases; unmatched junction bases: 19. The chain's CDR3 is CASSQAITGVQVGGNQPQHF. CDR3 sequence (DNA): TGCGCCAGCAGCCAAGCTATTACAGGGGTCCAGGTTGGAGGTAATCAGCCCCAGCATTTT.

V gene TRBV7-2 combines with J gene TRBJ2-7; either TRBD1 or TRBD2 may fit D (5 bases each). Germline CDR1 reads SGHTA; CDR2 reads FQGNSA. Trimming shortened V by 5 bases and J by 4 bases, and 18 bases separated the two germline ends. This CDR3 contains 15 residues. The CDR3 DNA sequence: TGTGCCAGCAGCCGAGGGGCAGGGACCTTGTACGAGCAGTACTTC. It is translated as CASSRGAGTLYEQYF.

The chain joins TRBV7-9 to TRBJ2-4; 9 bases match TRBD1. Germline loops: CDR1 SEHNR, CDR2 FQNEAQ (reference sequence). The CDR3 extends over 15 amino acids. Unmatched junction bases numbered 5, after V lost 3 bases and J lost 5 bases. The CDR3 region is CASSFGQGSQNIQYF. Here the CDR3 DNA reads TGTGCCAGCAGCTTCGGACAGGGGTCGCAAAACATTCAGTACTTC.

With respect to this clone: The sample has other DNA sequences that encode this CDR3 too. The rearrangement links TRBV28 to TRBJ2-7; D call uncertain. Between the trimmed V and J ends, which lost 5 bases and 1 base, there was a span of 6 bases. Germline CDR1 reads MDHEN; CDR2 reads SYDVKM. CDR3 length equals 12 residues. The CDR3 nucleotides are TGTGCCAGCAGTCACTCTTCCTACGAGCAGTACTTC. This codes for CASSHSSYEQYF.

The gene calls are TRBV6-1 and TRBJ2-7, with D maybe TRBD2 (5 bases). Germline lookup yields CDR1 MNHNS and CDR2 SASEGT. The ends were cut back, 2 bases at V and 0 bases at J, with 11 bases in the middle. The CDR3 has 15 amino acids. CDR3 DNA sequence: TGTGCCAGCAGTGAACCCCTTGAGGGCTCCTACGAGCAGTACTTC. Translation gives CASSEPLEGSYEQYF.

The chain has TRBV14 and TRBJ2-7, with D possibly TRBD2 on 5 matching bases. The CDR3 has 13 amino acids. CDR1 is SGHDN, CDR2 FVKESK, per germline. The V and J ends lost 1 base and 1 base respectively, with 5 bases between them. The CDR3 here is CASSQGTSYEQYF. CDR3 sequence (DNA): TGTGCCAGCAGCCAAGGGACTTCCTACGAGCAGTACTTC.

The rearrangement joins TRBV5-1 to TRBJ1-2; 11 positions agree with TRBD1. The CDR3 has 15 amino acids. The germline V gene encodes CDR1 SGHRS and CDR2 YFSETQ. V gave up 4 bases and J gave up 8 bases; unmatched junction bases: 10. CDR3 sequence: CASSPAPGQGGGYTF. The CDR3 DNA is TGCGCCAGCAGCCCCGCCCCGGGACAGGGGGGCGGCTACACCTTC.

Concerning this clone itself: The sample carries other DNA sequences with the same CDR3. The chain recombines TRBV6-5 with TRBJ1-3; D not resolved. V was trimmed by 5 bases and J by 0 bases, leaving 5 bases between them. The CDR3 sequence is 13 residues long. The germline V gene encodes CDR1 MNHEY and CDR2 SVGAGI. The CDR3 loop reads CASSLGSGNTIYF. CDR3 nucleotides: TGTGCCAGCAGTCTCGGCTCTGGAAACACCATATATTTT.

The V call is TRBV6-1, the J call TRBJ1-2, with a tentative D call TRBD1 (5 bases). Germline V gene lookup returns CDR1 MNHNS and CDR2 SASEGT. The CDR3 sequence is 13 residues long. V was clipped by 5 bases and J by 2 bases, with 9 bases between them. CDR3: CASSLTANYGYTF. The DNA of the CDR3 is TGTGCCAGCAGTTTGACAGCAAACTATGGCTACACCTTC.

This rearrangement joins TRBV15 to TRBJ2-2, with 13 bases aligning to TRBD2. CDR1 is LNHNV and CDR2 is YYDKDF in the germline V gene (reference sequence). The V segment lost 8 bases and the J segment 0 bases; nucleotides outside the gene matches: 9. The CDR3 runs to 18 residues. The CDR3 region is CATQSGTSGKSNTGELFF. The CDR3 nucleotides are TGTGCCACCCAGAGTGGGACTAGCGGGAAGTCGAACACCGGGGAGCTGTTTTTT. Combining the CDR3 with reference TRBV15 and TRBJ2-2 gives the whole variable domain DAMVIQNPRYQVTQFGKPVTLSCSQTLNHNVMYWYQQKSSQAPKLLFHYYDKDFNNEADTPDNFQSRRPNTSFCFLDIRSPGLGDTAMYLCATQSGTSGKSNTGELFFGEGSRLTVL.

The gene calls are TRBV11-3 and TRBJ2-1, with 8 bases fitting TRBD1. After removal of 0 bases from V and 6 bases from J, the junction contained 4 bases not matched to a gene. The germline V gene encodes CDR1 SGHNT and CDR2 YENEEA. The CDR3 totals 15 residues. The CDR3: CASSLDQGALNEQFF. The CDR3 DNA sequence: TGTGCCAGCAGCTTAGACCAGGGGGCCCTCAATGAGCAGTTCTTC.

Concerning this clone: Other nucleotide sequences in the sample specify the same CDR3. The rearrangement links TRBV4-3 to TRBJ2-7; TRBD2 matches 7 bases. Germline trimming cut 0 bases from V and 0 bases from J; bases unmatched to any gene: 2. The V gene's germline CDR1 is LGHNA and CDR2 YSLEER. This CDR3 region has 15 residues. The CDR3 DNA is TGCGCCAGCAGCCAAGATGGGGAGGGCTCCTACGAGCAGTACTTC. The encoded protein is CASSQDGEGSYEQYF.

V usage is TRBV7-9 and J usage is TRBJ2-7; D gene ambiguous. The CDR3 has 13 amino acids. Germline V CDR1 and CDR2: SEHNR, FQNEAQ (reference sequence). Trimming removed 3 bases at V and 5 bases at J, with 11 bases between. This chain's CDR3 is CASSLYSLDEQYF. CDR3 bases: TGTGCCAGCAGCTTGTACAGCCTTGACGAGCAGTACTTC.

With regard to this clone: In the same sample, other DNA sequences code for this CDR3. This sequence joins TRBV19 and TRBJ1-5, with D perhaps TRBD1 (5 bases). Trimming shortened V by 2 bases and J by 0 bases, and 5 bases separated the two germline ends. The CDR3 totals 14 residues. In germline, CDR1 is LNHDA, CDR2 SQIVND (reference sequence). The CDR3 loop reads CASSITGSNQPQHF. DNA of the CDR3: TGTGCCAGTAGTATAACAGGTAGCAATCAGCCCCAGCATTTT.

This clone was observed a single time. The chain joins TRBV15 to TRBJ1-4; 7 nucleotides agree with TRBD1. The CDR3 runs 13 residues. The germline gives CDR1 LNHNV, CDR2 YYDKDF (reference sequence). J gave up 13 bases and V 3 bases, and 8 bases lay outside the gene matches. Here the CDR3 reads CATSSTGARGLFF. The CDR3 DNA reads as TGTGCCACCAGCAGCACAGGGGCCAGGGGACTGTTTTTT.

This clone has more than one count but fewer than ten. The CDR3: CASSTGYNEQFF. CDR3 DNA: TGTGCCAGTAGCACAGGGTACAATGAGCAGTTCTTC. The gene calls are TRBV19 and TRBJ2-1; perhaps TRBD1 as D (6 bases). Trimming took 6 bases from V and 4 from J, leaving 7 bases between them. The CDR3 covers 12 residues. Germline values: CDR1 LNHDA, CDR2 SQIVND (reference sequence).

The chain is built from TRBV10-3 and TRBJ1-2; D gene uncertain. Germline V CDR1 and CDR2: ENHRY, SYGVKD. CDR3 length equals 14 residues. Trimming removed 11 bases from V and 4 bases from J, with 20 bases in between. The CDR3 DNA reads as TGTGCCTCATCGACAAACGACGATCTCTATGGCTACACCTTC. It encodes CASSTNDDLYGYTF.

The chain joins TRBV11-1 to TRBJ2-7, with 10 bases aligning to TRBD1. Trimming cost V 5 bases and J 4 bases; bases outside gene matches: 5. The CDR3 is 14 residues long. Germline CDR1 is SGHAT and CDR2 is FQDESV (reference sequence). The CDR3 nucleotides read TGTGCCAGCAGCCAGGGACAGGGGCTATACGAGCAGTACTTC. As protein: CASSQGQGLYEQYF.

The chain has TRBV6-5 and TRBJ2-3, with unresolved D. The CDR3 consists of 13 residues. Germline lookup yields CDR1 MNHEY and CDR2 SVGAGI. Trimming left V 8 bases short and J 2 bases short, with 11 bases between. The CDR3 coding sequence is TGTGCCAGCGCAGACTCCCTCACAGATACGCAGTATTTT. This encodes CASADSLTDTQYF.

The V and J genes are TRBV30 and TRBJ1-4; TRBD1 might be the D (6 bases). The CDR3 loop spans 14 amino acids. Trimming pared 0 bases from V and 9 bases from J, leaving 14 bases between. Germline lookup yields CDR1 GTSNPN and CDR2 SVGIG (reference sequence). CDR3 bases: TGTGCCTGGAGTGTACGCGGGGGGCGTAAAAAACTGTTTTTT. Translating gives CAWSVRGGRKKLFF.

The rearrangement uses TRBV5-6 and TRBJ1-5; 9 bases fit TRBD1. The J segment lost 0 bases and the V segment lost 1 base, leaving 8 bases of the junction unmatched. This CDR3 region has 18 residues. Per germline, CDR1 SGHDT and CDR2 YYEEEE. The CDR3 sequence is CASSLWWGQGNSNQPQHF. CDR3 DNA: TGTGCCAGCAGCTTGTGGTGGGGACAGGGCAATAGCAATCAGCCCCAGCATTTT. The variable domain in full, with the rest retrieved from reference TRBV5-6 and TRBJ1-5, is DAGVTQSPTHLIKTRGQQVTLRCSPKSGHDTVSWYQQALGQGPQFIFQYYEEEERQRGNFPDRFSGHQFPNYSSELNVNALLLGDSALYLCASSLWWGQGNSNQPQHFGDGTRLSIL.

This chain joins TRBV6-1 and TRBJ1-5; TRBD1 might be the D (6 bases). The germline CDR1 and CDR2 sequences are MNHNS and SASEGT. The CDR3 covers 17 residues. V lost 2 bases, J lost 0 bases, and 14 bases lay in between. The CDR3 region is CASSEPGGGSSNQPQHF. The CDR3 nucleotides read TGTGCCAGCAGTGAACCGGGGGGCGGATCTAGCAATCAGCCCCAGCATTTT.